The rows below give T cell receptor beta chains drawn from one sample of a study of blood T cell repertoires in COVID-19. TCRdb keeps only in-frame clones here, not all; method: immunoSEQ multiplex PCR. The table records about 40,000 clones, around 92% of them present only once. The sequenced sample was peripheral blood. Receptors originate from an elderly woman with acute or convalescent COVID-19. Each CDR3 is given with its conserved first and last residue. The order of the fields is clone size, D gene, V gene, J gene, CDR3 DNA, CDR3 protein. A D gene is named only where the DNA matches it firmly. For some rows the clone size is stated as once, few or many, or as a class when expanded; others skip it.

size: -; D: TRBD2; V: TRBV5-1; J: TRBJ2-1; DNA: TGCGCCAGCAGTTTTGGGAATAGCGGGGGGGATGAGCAGTTCTTC; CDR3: CASSFGNSGGDEQFF
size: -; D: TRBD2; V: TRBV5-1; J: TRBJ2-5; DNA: TGCGCCAGCAGCTTGGGGGCTAGCGGGGGTACAGAGACCCAGTACTTC; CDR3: CASSLGASGGTETQYF
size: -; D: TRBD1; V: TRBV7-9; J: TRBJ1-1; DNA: TGTGCCAGCAGCTTAGGCCAGGGGGCTGGCACTGAAGCTTTCTTT; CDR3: CASSLGQGAGTEAFF
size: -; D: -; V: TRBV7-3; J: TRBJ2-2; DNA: TGTGCCAGCAGCTTAGGGCGGAACACCGGGGAGCTGTTTTTT; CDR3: CASSLGRNTGELFF
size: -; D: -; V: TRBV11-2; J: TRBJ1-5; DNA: TGTGCCAGCAGCTCGGGGGGTAGGGGCAATCAGCCCCAGCATTTT; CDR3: CASSSGGRGNQPQHF
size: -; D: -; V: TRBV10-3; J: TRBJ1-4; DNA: TGTGCCATCAGTCCTGACAGATCAACTAATGAAAAACTGTTTTTT; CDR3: CAISPDRSTNEKLFF
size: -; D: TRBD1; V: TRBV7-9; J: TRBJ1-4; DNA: TGTGCCAGCAGCTTCTGGCAGGGGGCTTTGGAAAAACTGTTTTTT; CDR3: CASSFWQGALEKLFF
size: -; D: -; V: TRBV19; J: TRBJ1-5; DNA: TGTGCCAGTAGTATTGCGGGGGTTAACAATCAGCCCCAGCATTTT; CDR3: CASSIAGVNNQPQHF
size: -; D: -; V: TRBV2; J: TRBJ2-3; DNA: TGTGCCAGCAGCATTGTAGCAGGCACAGATACGCAGTATTTT; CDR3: CASSIVAGTDTQYF
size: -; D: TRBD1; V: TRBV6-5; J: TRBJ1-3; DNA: TGTGCCAGCAGCGGGGACAGAATAGGAAACACCATATATTTT; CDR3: CASSGDRIGNTIYF
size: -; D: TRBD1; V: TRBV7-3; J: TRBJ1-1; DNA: TGTGCCAGCACCCCTGGGAGGACAGGGGGCGGAATGAACACTGAAGCTTTCTTT; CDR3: CASTPGRTGGGMNTEAFF
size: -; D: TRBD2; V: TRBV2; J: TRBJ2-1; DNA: TGTGCCAGCAGGAAACTAGCGGGGGCCGACAATGAGCAGTTCTTC; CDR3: CASRKLAGADNEQFF
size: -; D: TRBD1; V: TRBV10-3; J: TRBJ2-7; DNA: TGTGCCATCAGGGAACCGGGACAGGGATCCTACGAGCAGTACTTC; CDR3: CAIREPGQGSYEQYF
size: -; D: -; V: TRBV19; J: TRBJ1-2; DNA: TGTGCCACCTACGGGAGTGGCTACACCTTC; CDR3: CATYGSGYTF
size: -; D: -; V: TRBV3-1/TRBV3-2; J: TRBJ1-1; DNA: TGTGCCAGCAGCCAACACGGGAACACTGAAGCTTTCTTT; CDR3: CASSQHGNTEAFF
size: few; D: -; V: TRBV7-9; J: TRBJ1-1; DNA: TGTGCCAGCGGGCTCCTGACAGACACTGAAGCTTTCTTT; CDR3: CASGLLTDTEAFF
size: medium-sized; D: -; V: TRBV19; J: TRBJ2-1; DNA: TGTGCCAGTAGTAGTCGGGTTGGCCCCTACAATGAGCAGTTCTTC; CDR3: CASSSRVGPYNEQFF
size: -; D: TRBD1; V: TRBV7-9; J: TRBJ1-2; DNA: TGTGCCAGCAGCTCAGACAGGGGAGCTAACTATGGCTACACCTTC; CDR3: CASSSDRGANYGYTF
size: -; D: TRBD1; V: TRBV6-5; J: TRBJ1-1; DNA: TGTGCCAGCAGGTCACAGGGGGCAGGAACTGAAGCTTTCTTT; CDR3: CASRSQGAGTEAFF
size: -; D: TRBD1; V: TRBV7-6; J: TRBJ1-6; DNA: TGTGCCAGCAGCTTAAAAGCCCGGGCTACAGGGGTTTATTCACCCCTCCACTTT; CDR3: CASSLKARATGVYSPLHF
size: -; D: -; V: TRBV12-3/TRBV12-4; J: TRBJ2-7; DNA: TGTGCCAGCAGTTTCGGACAGTCCTACGAGCAGTACTTC; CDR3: CASSFGQSYEQYF
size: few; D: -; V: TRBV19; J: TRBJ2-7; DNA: TGTGCTATTGAGCGCGGGGACGAGCAGTACTTC; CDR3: CAIERGDEQYF
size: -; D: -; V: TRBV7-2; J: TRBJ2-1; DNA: TGTGCCAGCAGCTTATCTCCGGGGGTAGGGCTTGAGCAGTTCTTC; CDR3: CASSLSPGVGLEQFF
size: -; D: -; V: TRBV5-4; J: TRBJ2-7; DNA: TGTGCCAGCAGCTTGGAGGGTGGTAGCGCAACCTACGAGCAGTACTTC; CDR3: CASSLEGGSATYEQYF
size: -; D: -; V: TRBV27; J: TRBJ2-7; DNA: TGTGCCAGCCGTCGGGGACTACAGGGGGTTCGGTACGAGCAGTACTTC; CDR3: CASRRGLQGVRYEQYF
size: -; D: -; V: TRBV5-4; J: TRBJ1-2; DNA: TGTGCCAGCAGCTTCGCGGGCGCCTCGAACTATGGCTACACCTTC; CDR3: CASSFAGASNYGYTF
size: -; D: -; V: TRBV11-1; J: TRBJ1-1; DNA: TGTGCCAGCAGCTTAATCGGGGGGAACACTGAAGCTTTCTTT; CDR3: CASSLIGGNTEAFF
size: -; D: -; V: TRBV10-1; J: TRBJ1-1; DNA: TGCGCCAGCAGTGAGTCCGGCCGGGAAAACACTGAAGCTTTCTTT; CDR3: CASSESGRENTEAFF